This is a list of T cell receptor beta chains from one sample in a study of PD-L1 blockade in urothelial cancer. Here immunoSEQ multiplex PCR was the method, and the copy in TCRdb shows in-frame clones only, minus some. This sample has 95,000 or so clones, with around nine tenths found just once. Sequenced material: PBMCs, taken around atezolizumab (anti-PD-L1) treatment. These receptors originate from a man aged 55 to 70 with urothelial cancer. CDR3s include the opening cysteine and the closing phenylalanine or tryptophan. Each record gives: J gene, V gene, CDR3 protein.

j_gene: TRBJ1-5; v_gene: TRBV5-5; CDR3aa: CASSVGTGDGQPQHF
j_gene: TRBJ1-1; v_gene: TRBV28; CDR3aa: CASSTSGTKAFF
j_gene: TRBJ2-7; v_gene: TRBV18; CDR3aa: CASSLLWAGFDEQYF
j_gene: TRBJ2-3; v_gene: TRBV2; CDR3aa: CASSERASGGTDTQYF
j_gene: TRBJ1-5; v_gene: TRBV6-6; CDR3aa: CASSYSPGVSNQPQHF
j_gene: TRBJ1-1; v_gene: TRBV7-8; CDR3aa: CASSPRQGANTEAFF
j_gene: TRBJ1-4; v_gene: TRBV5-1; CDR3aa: CASSQTGTVNEKLFF
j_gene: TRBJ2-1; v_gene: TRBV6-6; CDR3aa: CASSEGYNEQFF
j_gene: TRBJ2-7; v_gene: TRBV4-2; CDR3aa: CASSPGQGNYEQYF
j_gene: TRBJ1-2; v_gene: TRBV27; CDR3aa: CASSPQGGGYGYTF
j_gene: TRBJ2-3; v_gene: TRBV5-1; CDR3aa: CASTRISGGAGDTQYF
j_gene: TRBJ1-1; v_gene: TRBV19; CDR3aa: CASSARQGAFYTEAFF
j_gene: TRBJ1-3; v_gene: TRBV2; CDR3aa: CASSLQGNTIYF
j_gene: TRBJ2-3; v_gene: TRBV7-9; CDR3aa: CASSLGVWADTQYF
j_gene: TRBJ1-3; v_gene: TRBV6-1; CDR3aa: CASSEFAGRHSGNTIYF
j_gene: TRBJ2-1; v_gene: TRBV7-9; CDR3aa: CASSRSWNEQFF
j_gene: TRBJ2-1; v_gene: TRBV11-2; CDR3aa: CASRSRYEQFF
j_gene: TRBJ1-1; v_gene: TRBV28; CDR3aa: CASSSGQGFEAFF
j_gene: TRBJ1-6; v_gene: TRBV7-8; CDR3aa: CASSLALTGGYNSPLHF
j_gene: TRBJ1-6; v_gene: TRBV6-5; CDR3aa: CASSYLNSPLHF
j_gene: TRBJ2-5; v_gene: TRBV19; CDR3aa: CASRKAGAGETQYF
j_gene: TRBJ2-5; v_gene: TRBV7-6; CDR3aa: CASSLVLGRTETQYF
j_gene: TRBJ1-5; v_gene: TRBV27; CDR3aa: CARLDRVQPQHF
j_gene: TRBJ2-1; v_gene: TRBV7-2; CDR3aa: CASSGSRVEQFF
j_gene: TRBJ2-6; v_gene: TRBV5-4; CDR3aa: CASSPGLAGVGSGANVLTF
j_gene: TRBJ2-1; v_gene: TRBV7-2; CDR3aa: CASSSLGSGFYNEQFF
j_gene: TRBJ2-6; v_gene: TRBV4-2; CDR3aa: CASSPTGGRSGANVLTF
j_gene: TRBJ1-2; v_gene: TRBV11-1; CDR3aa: CASSSSHRGGYTF
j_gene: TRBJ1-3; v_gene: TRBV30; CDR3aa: CAWSKTVRIGNTIYF
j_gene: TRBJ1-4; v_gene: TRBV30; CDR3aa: CAWTKGATNEKLFF
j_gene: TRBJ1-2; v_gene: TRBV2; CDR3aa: CASSAEGQGKGYTF
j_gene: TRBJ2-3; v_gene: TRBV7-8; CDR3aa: CASSLREGDTQYF
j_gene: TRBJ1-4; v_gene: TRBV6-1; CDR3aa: CASRARDGGNEKLFF
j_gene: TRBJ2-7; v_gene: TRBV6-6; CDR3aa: CASGQRAESYEQYF
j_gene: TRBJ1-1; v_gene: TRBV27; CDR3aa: CASRGQGSEAFF
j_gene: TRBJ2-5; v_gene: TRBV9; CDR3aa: CASSVGGTARQETQYF
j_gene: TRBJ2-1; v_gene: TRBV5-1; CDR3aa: CASSPVRQGGYYNEQFF
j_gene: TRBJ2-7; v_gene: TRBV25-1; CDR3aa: CASSRGTSGGLGYEQYF
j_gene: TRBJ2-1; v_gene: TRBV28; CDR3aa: CASSSDRVSYNEQFF